The T cell receptor beta chain under discussion was sequenced for a study of blood T cell repertoires in COVID-19. Whole-study context: Samples of COVID-19 (acute and convalescent) were obtained from the United States, Italy and Spain. PBMCs, B-cell-depleted T cells, or T cells were the source of the cDNA or gDNA that made up the material.

This CDR3 spans 13 amino acids. The V gene's germline CDR1 is SNHLY and CDR2 FYNNEI. The ends were cut back, 3 bases at V and 4 bases at J, with 9 bases in the middle. In the original workflow: Estimates of nucleated cell counts were drawn from the amplification of reference gene primers. The data were produced by immunoSEQ multiplex PCR, yet TCRdb's version contains in-frame clones alone and is incomplete. V and J calls and clone size are as listed in that table; D and trimming were resolved from the DNA. The table lists over 85,000 clones, 76% of them singletons. The receptor comes from a woman aged 80 or older with acute or convalescent COVID-19. The chain uses TRBV2 and TRBJ1-1; D remains unclear. The material sequenced was peripheral blood. The CDR3 sequence: CASSDLPGTEAFF. In DNA form, the CDR3 reads TGTGCCAGCAGTGATTTACCAGGCACTGAAGCTTTCTTT.